Included here is one T cell receptor beta chain sequence, with context. Coverage ceases 3 residues before the CDR3 finishes, and the germline J gene fills in the end. This CDR3 has 14 amino acids. The V gene end was trimmed by 5 bases and the J gene end by 1 base; junction bases not matched to a gene: 4. These data are taken from a study of T cells in women clearing cervical HPV infection. TCRdb's copy holds only in-frame clones and misses some; the assay was immunoSEQ multiplex PCR. This table holds 25,000 to 35,000 clones. The sample consisted of blood buffy coat. This clonotype was sampled from a woman between 18 and 75 years old with a cervical HPV16 infection that either progressed to CIN3+ or cleared (not recorded which). The rearrangement joins TRBV12-3 or TRBV12-4 to TRBJ2-5, with TRBD1 identical over 7 bases. Incomplete CDR3 DNA: TGTGCCAGCAGTATTGGGACAGCCCAAGAGACC. It codes for CASSIGTAQET. The full CDR3 sequence reads CASSIGTAQETQYF.